The following is a T cell receptor (beta chain) sequence with its context. What it binds is unknown. Trimming stripped 8 bases from V and 2 bases from J, with 15 bases between. There are 14 residues in the CDR3. CDR1 and CDR2 from the germline V gene are SGHTA and FQGNSA. This specimen belongs to a study of PD-1 blockade in classical Hodgkin lymphoma. Study-wide findings and caveats: Newly diagnosed patients reportedly trailed healthy donors in baseline TCR diversity. The study found complete responders had baseline diversity similar to newly diagnosed patients. Those patients who began receiving nivolumab less than 1 year after ASCT had lower diversity, and they were excluded. Significant TCR diversity gains by C4D1 occurred in CD4+ but not CD8+ cells.

Time point given: cycle 4 day 1 (C4D1), after 6 weeks of nivolumab. Exposure to brentuximab vedotin varied, and each patient had relapsed following autologous stem cell transplantation. Here immunoSEQ multiplex PCR was the method, and the copy in TCRdb shows in-frame clones only, minus some. The profile shows about 90,000 clones, less than 95% of them singletons. This sequence joins TRBV7-2 and TRBJ2-5; D remains unclear. The receptor was derived from a human donor with classical Hodgkin lymphoma. This sample comprised peripheral blood mononuclear cells (PBMCs), obtained before the fourth cycle of nivolumab. CDR3 coding DNA: TGTGCCAGCTCATCCGTGGCTAAGCAAGAGACCCAGTACTTC. Translation gives CASSSVAKQETQYF.